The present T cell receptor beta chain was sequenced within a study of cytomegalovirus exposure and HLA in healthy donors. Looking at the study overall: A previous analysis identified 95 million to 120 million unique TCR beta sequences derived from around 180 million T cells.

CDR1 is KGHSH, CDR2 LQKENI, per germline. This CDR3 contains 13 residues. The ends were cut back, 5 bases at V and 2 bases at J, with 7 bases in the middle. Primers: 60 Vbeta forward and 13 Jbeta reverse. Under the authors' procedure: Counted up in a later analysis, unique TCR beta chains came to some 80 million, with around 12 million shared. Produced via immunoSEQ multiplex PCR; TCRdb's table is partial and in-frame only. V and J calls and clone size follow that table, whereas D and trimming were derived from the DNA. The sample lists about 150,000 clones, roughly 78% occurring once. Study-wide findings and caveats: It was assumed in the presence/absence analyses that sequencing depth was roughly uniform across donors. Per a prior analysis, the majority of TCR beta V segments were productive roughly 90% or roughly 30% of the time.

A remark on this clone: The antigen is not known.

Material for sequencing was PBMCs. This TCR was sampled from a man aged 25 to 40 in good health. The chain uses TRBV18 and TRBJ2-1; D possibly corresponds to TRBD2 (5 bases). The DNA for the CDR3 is TGTGCCAGCTCAGAAGCGGCCTACAATGAGCAGTTCTTC. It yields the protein CASSEAAYNEQFF.